The next 4 T cell receptor beta chains were all read from a single sample in a study of T-cell reconstitution after alpha-beta-depleted transplantation in children (dated by TCRdb to 2015 to 2016). The label giving this sample's treatment or condition can be read as: allogeneic hematopoietic cell transplantation with graft depleted of TCRalphabeta T cells and CD19 B cells. The protocol used for the library was PCR. Sequencing was performed on an Illumina HiSeq 2500. To normalize quantification of the TCRbeta repertoire, the TCR libraries were built with molecular barcoding that relied on unique molecular identifiers. The public reads were reanalyzed by TCRdb: fastp trimming at Q25, MiXCR alignment, in-frame beta chains only. Every distinct CDR3 protein forms one entry, paired with its most common genes and DNA. In this sample the table shows roughly 200,000 distinct CDR3 sequences, 6.6% of which occur a single time. The leading ten clones occupy about 6% of the sample.

The specimen was PBMCs, collected before TCRalphabeta/CD19-depleted stem cell transplant. These receptor sequences come from a boy aged 2 to 9 with acute lymphoblastic leukemia, due to receive a stem cell transplant.

This clonotype was picked up many times. V usage is TRBV5-6 and J usage is TRBJ1-4, with a possible D match to TRBD1 (5 bases). The CDR3 is made up of 13 amino acids. Germline V lookup: CDR1 SGHDT, CDR2 YYEEEE. V dropped 1 base and J dropped 8 bases, with 9 bases sitting between them. CDR3 DNA sequence: TGTGCCAGCAGCTTGTTGGGGGTAGAAAAACTGTTTTTT. It translates to CASSLLGVEKLFF.

This clonotype was recorded many times. This sequence joins TRBV28 and TRBJ2-7, with 8 nucleotides matching TRBD2. The ends lost 6 bases at V and 6 bases at J; junction bases unmatched: 10. This CDR3 comprises 14 residues. Germline lookup yields CDR1 MDHEN and CDR2 SYDVKM. Here the CDR3 DNA reads TGTGCCAGCAGGGACACGATAGCGGGATTCGAGCAGTACTTC. As protein: CASRDTIAGFEQYF. The entire variable domain, with the rest obtained from reference TRBV28 and TRBJ2-7, is as follows: DVKVTQSSRYLVKRTGEKVFLECVQDMDHENMFWYRQDPGLGLRLIYFSYDVKMKEKGDIPEGYSVSREKKERFSLILESASTNQTSMYLCASRDTIAGFEQYFGPGTRLTVT.

Points on this clonotype: One end of the junction fails to match germline, which may point to a read error. The chain couples TRBV11-2 to TRBJ2-7; 8 positions agree with TRBD1. This CDR3 region has 16 residues. Per germline, CDR1 SGHAT and CDR2 FQNNGV. In nucleotides, the CDR3 is TGTGCCAGCGGCTTAGGGGCCGGGACAGGCAACTACGAGCAGTACTTC. This sequence encodes CASGLGAGTGNYEQYF.

V usage is TRBV7-8 and J usage is TRBJ2-1, with D perhaps matching TRBD2 (10 bases). CDR1 and CDR2 from the germline V gene are SGHVS and FQNEAQ. V gave up 6 bases and J gave up 4 bases, with 28 bases separating them. The CDR3 has 19 residues. The DNA of the CDR3 is TGTGCCAGCAGTTGGGACAGGGTGTCTAGCGGGAGTCTGTACAATGAGCAGTTCTTC. It yields the protein CASSWDRVSSGSLYNEQFF.